The T cell receptor (beta chain) described here comes from a study of Graves' ophthalmopathy and Graves' hyperthyroidism. Deletions cut 7 bases from V and 3 bases from J, with 12 bases between. This CDR3 is 13 amino acids long. CDR1 LGHNT and CDR2 FRNRAP come from the germline V gene. This clonotype appeared a few times. Its target is unknown. Overall study findings and caveats: With approximately 90% sensitivity and 81.08% specificity, a 13-signature model separated ophthalmopathy from stable hyperthyroidism.

For repertoire sequencing, the TCR beta CDR3 regions were amplified from RNA transcripts. Amplification began with first-round RT-PCR using HTBI primers, then second-round multiplex PCR was performed. TCRdb used MiXCR to reprocess the multiplex PCR reads, holding one entry per CDR3 protein. This table holds hundreds of thousands of distinct CDR3 sequences, approximately 39% found once. Certain patients were not enrolled. These were patients with other autoimmune diseases, uncontrolled infections, pregnancy or lactation. PBMCs came from 7.5 to 10 ml of fresh peripheral blood. This receptor was taken from an adult man with Graves' ophthalmopathy. The chain uses TRBV12-5 and TRBJ1-1, with D possibly matching TRBD1 (5 bases). Sequencing was performed on peripheral blood. The CDR3 DNA reads as TGTGCTAGTGCCCGGGGGTGGGACACTGAAGCTTTCTTT. Translation: CASARGWDTEAFF.